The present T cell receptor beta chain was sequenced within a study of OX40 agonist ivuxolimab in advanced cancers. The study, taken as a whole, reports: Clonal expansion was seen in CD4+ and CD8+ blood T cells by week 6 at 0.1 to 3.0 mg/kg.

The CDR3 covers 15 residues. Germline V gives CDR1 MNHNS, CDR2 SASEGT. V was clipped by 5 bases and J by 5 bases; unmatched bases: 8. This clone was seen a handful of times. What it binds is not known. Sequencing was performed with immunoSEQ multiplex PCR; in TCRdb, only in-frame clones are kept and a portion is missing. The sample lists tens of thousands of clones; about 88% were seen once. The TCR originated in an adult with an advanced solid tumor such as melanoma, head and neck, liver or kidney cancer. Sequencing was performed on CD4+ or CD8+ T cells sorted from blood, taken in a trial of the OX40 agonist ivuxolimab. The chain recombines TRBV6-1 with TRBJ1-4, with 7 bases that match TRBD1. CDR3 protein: CASSIYDRANEKLFF. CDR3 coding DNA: TGTGCCAGCAGTATCTATGACAGGGCAAATGAAAAACTGTTTTTT.